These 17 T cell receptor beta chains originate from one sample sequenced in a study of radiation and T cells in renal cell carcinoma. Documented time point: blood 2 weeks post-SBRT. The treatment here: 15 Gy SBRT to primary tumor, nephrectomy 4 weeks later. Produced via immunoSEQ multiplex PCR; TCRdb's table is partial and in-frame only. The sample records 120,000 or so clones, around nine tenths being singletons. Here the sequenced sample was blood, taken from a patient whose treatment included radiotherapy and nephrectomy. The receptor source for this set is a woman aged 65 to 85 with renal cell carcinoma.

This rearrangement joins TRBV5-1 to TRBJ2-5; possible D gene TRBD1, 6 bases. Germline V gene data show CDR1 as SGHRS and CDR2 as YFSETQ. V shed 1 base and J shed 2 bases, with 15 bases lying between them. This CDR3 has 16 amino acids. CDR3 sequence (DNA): TGCGCCAGCAGCTTGTTAAACAGGGCAGGGCAAGAGACCCAGTACTTC. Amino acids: CASSLLNRAGQETQYF.

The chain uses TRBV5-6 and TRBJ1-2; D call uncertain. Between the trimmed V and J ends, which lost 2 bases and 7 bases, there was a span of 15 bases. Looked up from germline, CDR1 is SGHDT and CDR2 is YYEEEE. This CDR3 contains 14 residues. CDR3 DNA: TGTGCCAGCAGCTTAAACCGTATGCCGGTTGGCTACACCTTC. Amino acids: CASSLNRMPVGYTF.

Here the CDR3 DNA reads TGTGCCAGCAGTGAACATTGGGGTTCACCCCTCCACTTT. Translating it yields CASSEHWGSPLHF. The chain couples TRBV25-1 to TRBJ1-6; D not certain. Germline CDR1 and CDR2: MGHDK and SYGVNS. The CDR3 covers 13 residues. The V and J ends lost 2 bases and 9 bases respectively, with 8 bases between them. Filled out from reference TRBV25-1 and TRBJ1-6, the complete variable domain reads EADIYQTPRYLVIGTGKKITLECSQTMGHDKMYWYQQDPGMELHLIHYSYGVNSTEKGDLSSESTVSRIRTEHFPLTLESARPSHTSQYLCASSEHWGSPLHFGNGTRLTVT.

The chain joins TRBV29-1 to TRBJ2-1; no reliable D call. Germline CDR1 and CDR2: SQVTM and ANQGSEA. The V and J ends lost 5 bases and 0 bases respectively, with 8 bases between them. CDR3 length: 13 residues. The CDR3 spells CSVLEVSYNEQFF. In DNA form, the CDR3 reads TGCAGCGTTCTCGAGGTCTCCTACAATGAGCAGTTCTTC.

The CDR3 is CSVLPGRSAYEQYF. The CDR3 DNA sequence: TGCAGCGTTCTCCCAGGGAGGTCGGCCTACGAGCAGTACTTC. The chain is built from TRBV29-1 and TRBJ2-7; a weak D match, TRBD2 (6 bases). The CDR3 loop spans 14 amino acids. From germline, CDR1 is SQVTM and CDR2 ANQGSEA. Trimming pared 5 bases from V and 2 bases from J, leaving 16 bases between.

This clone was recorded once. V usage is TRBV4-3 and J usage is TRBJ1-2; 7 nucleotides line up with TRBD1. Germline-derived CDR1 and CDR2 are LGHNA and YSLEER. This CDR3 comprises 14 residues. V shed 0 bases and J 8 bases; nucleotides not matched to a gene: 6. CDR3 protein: CASSQESRTGGYTF. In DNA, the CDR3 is TGCGCCAGCAGCCAAGAATCGAGGACAGGAGGCTACACCTTC.

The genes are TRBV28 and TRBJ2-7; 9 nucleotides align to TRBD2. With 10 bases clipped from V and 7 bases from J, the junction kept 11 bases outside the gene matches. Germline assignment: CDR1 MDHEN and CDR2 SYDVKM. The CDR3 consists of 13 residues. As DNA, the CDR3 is TGTGCCACCACCGTTAGCGGGGGCTGGGAGCAGTACTTC. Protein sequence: CATTVSGGWEQYF.

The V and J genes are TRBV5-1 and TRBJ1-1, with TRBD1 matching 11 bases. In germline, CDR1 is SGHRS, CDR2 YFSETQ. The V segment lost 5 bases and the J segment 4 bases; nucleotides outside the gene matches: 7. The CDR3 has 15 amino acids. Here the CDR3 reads CASSHGQGAFTEAFF. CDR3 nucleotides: TGCGCCAGCAGTCACGGACAGGGGGCTTTCACTGAAGCTTTCTTT.

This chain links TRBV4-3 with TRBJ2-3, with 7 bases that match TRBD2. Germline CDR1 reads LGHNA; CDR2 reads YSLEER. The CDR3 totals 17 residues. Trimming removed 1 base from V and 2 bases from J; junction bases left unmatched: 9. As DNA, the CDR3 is TGCGCCAGCAGCCAAGGGGGTAGCGGGTTCCCCACAGATACGCAGTATTTT. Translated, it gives CASSQGGSGFPTDTQYF.

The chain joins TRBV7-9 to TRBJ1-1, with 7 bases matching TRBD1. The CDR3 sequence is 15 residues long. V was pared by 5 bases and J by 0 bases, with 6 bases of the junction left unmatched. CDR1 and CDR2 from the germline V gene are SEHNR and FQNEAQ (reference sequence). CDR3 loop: CASSPRQGMNTEAFF. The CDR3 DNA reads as TGTGCCAGCAGCCCTCGACAGGGAATGAACACTGAAGCTTTCTTT.

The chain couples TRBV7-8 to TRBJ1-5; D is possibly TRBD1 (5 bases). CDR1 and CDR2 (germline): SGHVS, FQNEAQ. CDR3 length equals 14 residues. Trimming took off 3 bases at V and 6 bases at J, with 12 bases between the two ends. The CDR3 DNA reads TGTGCCAGCAGCTTGGGTCAGGGCGTTCAGCCCCAGCATTTT. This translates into CASSLGQGVQPQHF. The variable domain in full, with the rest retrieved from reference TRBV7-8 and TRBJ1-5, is GAGVSQSPRYKVAKRGQDVALRCDPISGHVSLFWYQQALGQGPEFLTYFQNEAQLDKSGLPSDRFFAERPEGSVSTLKIQRTQQEDSAVYLCASSLGQGVQPQHFGDGTRLSIL.

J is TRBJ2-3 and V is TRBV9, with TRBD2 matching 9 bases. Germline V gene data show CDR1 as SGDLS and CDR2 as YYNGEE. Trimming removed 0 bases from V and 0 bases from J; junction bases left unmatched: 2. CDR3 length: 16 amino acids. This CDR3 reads CASSVAAGGSTDTQYF. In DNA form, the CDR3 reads TGTGCCAGCAGCGTAGCAGCGGGGGGTAGCACAGATACGCAGTATTTT.

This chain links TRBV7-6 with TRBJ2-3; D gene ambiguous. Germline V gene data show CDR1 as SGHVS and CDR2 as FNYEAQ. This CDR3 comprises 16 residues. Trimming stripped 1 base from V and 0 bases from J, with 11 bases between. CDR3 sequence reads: CASSLGPGPSTDTQYF. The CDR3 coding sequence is TGTGCCAGCAGCTTAGGGCCCGGTCCTAGCACAGATACGCAGTATTTT.

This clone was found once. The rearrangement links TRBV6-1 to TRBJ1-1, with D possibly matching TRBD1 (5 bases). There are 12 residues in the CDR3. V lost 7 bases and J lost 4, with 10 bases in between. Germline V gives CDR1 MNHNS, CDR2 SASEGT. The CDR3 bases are TGTGCCAGCAAACTGGGGGTCACTGAAGCTTTCTTT. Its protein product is CASKLGVTEAFF.

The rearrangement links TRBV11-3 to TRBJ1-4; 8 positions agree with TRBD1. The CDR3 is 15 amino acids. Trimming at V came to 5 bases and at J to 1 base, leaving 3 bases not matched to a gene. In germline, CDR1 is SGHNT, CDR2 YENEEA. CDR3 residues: CASSPGTGTNEKLFF. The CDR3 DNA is TGTGCCAGCAGCCCTGGGACAGGAACTAATGAAAAACTGTTTTTT.

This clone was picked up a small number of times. CDR3 residues: CAWSVQKTEAFF. CDR3 DNA: TGTGCCTGGAGTGTACAGAAGACTGAAGCTTTCTTT. The genes are TRBV30 and TRBJ1-1; no reliable D call. Trimming pared 0 bases from V and 5 bases from J, leaving 7 bases between. The CDR3 covers 12 residues. Germline values: CDR1 GTSNPN, CDR2 SVGIG (reference sequence). Drawing the rest from reference TRBV30 and TRBJ1-1, the complete variable domain is SQTIHQWPATLVQPVGSPLSLECTVEGTSNPNLYWYRQAAGRGLQLLFYSVGIGQISSEVPQNLSASRPQDRQFILSSKKLLLSDSGFYLCAWSVQKTEAFFGQGTRLTVV.

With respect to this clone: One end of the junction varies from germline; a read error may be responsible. The chain's CDR3 is CASSYFYRDRGRPPFF. The CDR3 DNA is TGTGCCAGCAGTTATTTCTACCGGGACAGGGGGCGCCCTCCTTTCTTC. The V and J genes are TRBV6-6 and TRBJ1-2; 12 bases fit TRBD1. CDR1 and CDR2 (germline): MNHNY, SVGAGI (reference sequence). The CDR3 is 16 amino acids.